Each of the 12 T cell receptor beta chains below was sequenced from the same sample in a study of glioma-infiltrating T cells after dendritic cell vaccination (dated by TCRdb to 2016 to 2017). Libraries came from the immunoSEQ multiplex PCR assay. Entries here come from immuneACCESS through TCRdb and include only in-frame sequences with V and J called. Some clones fail to appear in such tables; in the studies checked, an unresolved V gene covers under half of the shortfall, and the cause of the remainder is unknown. For this sample there are around 92,000 clones; approximately 84% appear just once. 5% to 7% of the sample rests with the top ten. The sample's time point label is to be understood as: after dendritic cell vaccination, including at tumor progression/relapse. This specimen was blood, taken after dendritic cell vaccination. These receptors came from a human donor with glioblastoma.

This chain uses TRBV2 with TRBJ1-3; D is unresolved. Germline V gives CDR1 SNHLY, CDR2 FYNNEI. Deletions cut 7 bases from V and 2 bases from J, with 9 bases between. The CDR3 runs 13 residues. DNA of the CDR3: TGTGCCAGCACCCGCGGGGCTGGAAACACCATATATTTT. This encodes CASTRGAGNTIYF.

CDR3 nucleotides: TGTGCCAGCAGTTTACAGCGGAGCACAGATACGCAGTATTTT. It specifies CASSLQRSTDTQYF. The rearrangement joins TRBV6-5 to TRBJ2-3; a weak D match, TRBD2 (5 bases). V was clipped by 4 bases and J by 0 bases, with 8 bases between them. CDR3 length: 14 amino acids. CDR1 is MNHEY and CDR2 is SVGAGI in the germline V gene.

The count of this clone is one. This sequence joins TRBV6-1 and TRBJ1-2, with 7 bases fitting TRBD1. With 8 bases clipped from V and 4 bases from J, the junction kept 10 bases outside the gene matches. The CDR3 loop spans 14 amino acids. Germline V gene lookup returns CDR1 MNHNS and CDR2 SASEGT. This CDR3 is CASFRDSVLYGYTF. CDR3 sequence (DNA): TGTGCCAGCTTCCGGGACAGCGTACTCTATGGCTACACCTTC.

The chain has TRBV30 and TRBJ2-5; 8 nucleotides agree with TRBD2. The CDR3 consists of 15 residues. The V gene's germline CDR1 is GTSNPN and CDR2 SVGIG (reference sequence). With V trimmed by 3 bases and J by 5 bases, 11 bases remained unmatched. This CDR3 reads CAWSWTSFPRETQYF. In DNA, the CDR3 is TGTGCCTGGAGCTGGACTAGCTTCCCACGGGAGACCCAGTACTTC.

The rearrangement uses TRBV29-1 and TRBJ2-6; D gene unclear. V was cut by 4 bases and J by 4 bases, with 5 bases left in between. The CDR3 is 12 residues long. CDR1 is SQVTM, CDR2 ANQGSEA, per germline. The CDR3 spells CSVVSGANVLTF. Here the CDR3 DNA reads TGCAGCGTTGTTTCAGGGGCCAACGTCCTGACTTTC. The variable domain in full, completed from reference TRBV29-1 and TRBJ2-6, reads SAVISQKPSRDICQRGTSLTIQCQVDSQVTMMFWYRQQPGQSLTLIATANQGSEATYESGFVIDKFPISRPNLTFSTLTVSNMSPEDSSIYLCSVVSGANVLTFGAGSRLTVL.

This chain uses TRBV10-1 with TRBJ2-1; tentative D call: TRBD2 (6 bases). The V gene's germline CDR1 is WNHNN and CDR2 SYGVQD (reference sequence). The V and J ends lost 0 bases and 5 bases respectively, with 8 bases between them. The CDR3 is 14 amino acids. CDR3 loop: CASSESGGNNEQFF. CDR3 DNA sequence: TGCGCCAGCAGTGAGTCGGGGGGAAACAATGAGCAGTTCTTC.

The J gene is TRBJ1-5, the V gene TRBV19; possible D gene TRBD1, 6 bases. Trimming pared 0 bases from V and 2 bases from J, leaving 11 bases between. The CDR3 consists of 16 residues. CDR1 LNHDA and CDR2 SQIVND come from the germline V gene (reference sequence). The CDR3 region has the DNA TGTGCCAGTAGTATAGACAGGGGTCTAGGCAATCAGCCCCAGCATTTT. Translated: CASSIDRGLGNQPQHF.

The J gene is TRBJ1-2, the V gene TRBV10-1; 7 positions agree with TRBD1. V was pared by 3 bases and J by 7 bases, with 5 bases of the junction left unmatched. CDR1 and CDR2 from the germline V gene are WNHNN and SYGVQD (reference sequence). The CDR3 spans 13 residues. The CDR3 DNA reads TGCGCCAGCAGTGATCAACAGGGGTTTGGCTACACCTTC. Its translation: CASSDQQGFGYTF.

The rearrangement joins TRBV15 to TRBJ2-5; a weak D match, TRBD1 (7 bases). The V and J ends lost 8 bases and 3 bases respectively, with 22 bases between them. The CDR3 sequence is 16 residues long. Germline loops: CDR1 LNHNV, CDR2 YYDKDF (reference sequence). CDR3 sequence (DNA): TGTGCCACCGCAGTGGGGGATCTCAGGGGGGAAGAGACCCAGTACTTC. It codes for CATAVGDLRGEETQYF.

The J gene is TRBJ2-7, the V gene TRBV2, with D perhaps TRBD2 (5 bases). CDR3 size: 14 residues. Germline V gives CDR1 SNHLY, CDR2 FYNNEI. Trimming cost V 1 base and J 6 bases, with 13 bases left between them. The CDR3 region is CASSEVRGLAEQYF. The CDR3 DNA reads TGTGCCAGCAGTGAAGTACGGGGTCTAGCCGAGCAGTACTTC.

This clone appeared a few times. The chain recombines TRBV6-1 with TRBJ1-2, with 8 bases lining up with TRBD1. This CDR3 spans 15 amino acids. Germline V gene sequence: CDR1 MNHNS, CDR2 SASEGT. V lost 7 bases, J lost 4 bases, and 11 bases stayed unmatched. The CDR3 here is CASNWETGDVYGYTF. DNA for the CDR3: TGTGCCAGCAATTGGGAGACAGGGGATGTCTATGGCTACACCTTC.

The V and J genes are TRBV5-6 and TRBJ2-3; D perhaps matches TRBD1 (6 bases). CDR3 length: 15 amino acids. CDR1 is SGHDT and CDR2 is YYEEEE in the germline V gene. V was trimmed by 0 bases and J by 5 bases, leaving 13 bases between them. The CDR3 is CASSLGQESVDTQYF. CDR3 coding DNA: TGTGCCAGCAGCTTGGGACAGGAATCCGTAGATACGCAGTATTTT.